The 11 T cell receptor beta chains presented below share a single source sample, sequenced in a study of blood T cells in healthy people across ages. Primers used in a second PCR of about 6 to 11 cycles were a sample-barcoded 5' primer and a J-beta primer mix. A single record per CDR3 protein comes from TCRdb applying MiXCR to the 5' RACE reads. The sample lists almost 1 million distinct CDR3 sequences, 45% to 60% occurring once. The sample taken for sequencing was blood. The receptors originated from a woman aged 55-70 years in good health.

V is TRBV28 and J is TRBJ2-1, with 7 positions matching TRBD1. V was pared by 2 bases and J by 7 bases, with 11 bases of the junction left unmatched. The CDR3 loop spans 16 amino acids. From germline, CDR1 is MDHEN and CDR2 SYDVKM. CDR3 DNA sequence: TGTGCCAGCAGTTTAATCTCTGGTCAGGGGGTAAATGAGCAGTTCTTC. It is translated as CASSLISGQGVNEQFF.

This chain links TRBV7-3 with TRBJ2-1; TRBD2 matches at 8 bases. CDR1 and CDR2 from the germline V gene are SGHTA and FQGTGA. V lost 5 bases to trimming and J lost 8 bases; unmatched junction nucleotides: 8. The CDR3 loop spans 14 amino acids. CDR3 bases: TGTGCCAGCAGCCCGGGGGGGGGCGAGGATGAGCAGTTCTTC. Protein sequence: CASSPGGGEDEQFF. The whole variable domain, filled in from reference TRBV7-3 and TRBJ2-1, reads GAGVSQTPSNKVTEKGKYVELRCDPISGHTALYWYRQSLGQGPEFLIYFQGTGAADDSGLPNDRFFAVRPEGSVSTLKIQRTERGDSAVYLCASSPGGGEDEQFFGPGTRLTVL.

The V call is TRBV20-1, the J call TRBJ2-6; no reliable D call. Trimming took 0 bases from V and 0 from J, leaving 12 bases between them. The germline V gene has CDR1 DFQATT and CDR2 SNEGSKA (reference sequence). The length of the CDR3 is 17 residues. In nucleotides, the CDR3 is TGCAGTGCTAGAGATAGTAGCTCAGGCTCTGGGGCCAACGTCCTGACTTTC. It translates to CSARDSSSGSGANVLTF.

This clonotype was found a few times. This chain links TRBV7-9 with TRBJ1-1, with D tentatively TRBD1 (5 bases). CDR3 length: 13 residues. Germline lookup yields CDR1 SEHNR and CDR2 FQNEAQ (reference sequence). V lost 2 bases and J lost 6, with 10 bases in between. CDR3 sequence (DNA): TGTGCCAGCAGCTTATACTCGGGGGCTGAAGCTTTCTTT. Its translation: CASSLYSGAEAFF.

This chain joins TRBV5-1 and TRBJ2-3; TRBD2 agrees at 8 bases. There are 16 residues in the CDR3. CDR1 SGHRS and CDR2 YFSETQ come from the germline V gene. J was trimmed by 3 bases and V by 0 bases; bases with no gene match: 6. CDR3 coding DNA: TGCGCCAGCAGCTTGGGGCCGGGACTAGAGACAGATACGCAGTATTTT. Its protein is CASSLGPGLETDTQYF.

J is TRBJ2-3 and V is TRBV4-1; TRBD2 matches 8 bases. Trimming cost V 2 bases and J 1 base; bases outside gene matches: 5. From germline, CDR1 is MGHRA and CDR2 YSYEKL. This CDR3 has 16 amino acids. In nucleotides, the CDR3 is TGCGCCAGCAGCCAAAGGCGGGAGGTGGGCACAGATACGCAGTATTTT. Translating it yields CASSQRREVGTDTQYF.

The V call is TRBV7-8, the J call TRBJ2-3; TRBD2 matches at 12 bases. Germline values: CDR1 SGHVS, CDR2 FQNEAQ. This CDR3 has 17 amino acids. V shed 5 bases, J shed 4 bases, and the junction held 10 bases outside the gene matches. CDR3 nucleotide sequence: TGTGCCAGCAGCCTTCCCCTAGCGGGAGGGCCTTCAGATACGCAGTATTTT. Protein: CASSLPLAGGPSDTQYF.

This rearrangement joins TRBV3-1 to TRBJ2-1, with 15 bases aligning to TRBD2. The length of the CDR3 is 20 residues. V shed 1 base and J 4 bases; nucleotides not matched to a gene: 11. Per the germline V gene, CDR1 is LGHDT and CDR2 is YNNKEL (reference sequence). The CDR3 region has the DNA TGTGCCAGCAGCCAAGTTCCTCCGGGACTAGCGGGAGGAGAGTACAATGAGCAGTTCTTC. Amino acids: CASSQVPPGLAGGEYNEQFF.

This chain connects TRBV3-1 to TRBJ2-5; 13 bases match TRBD2. CDR1 and CDR2 (germline): LGHDT, YNNKEL (reference sequence). V trimming: 1 base; J trimming: 11 bases; junction bases outside the gene matches: 10. The CDR3 consists of 16 residues. The CDR3 DNA follows: TGTGCCAGCAGCCAAGTAGGGGGACTAGCGGGAAAAGAGCAGTACTTC. Translating it yields CASSQVGGLAGKEQYF.

The chain is built from TRBV4-2 and TRBJ2-5; possible D gene TRBD2, 5 bases. The V gene lost 1 base and the J gene lost 11 bases, with 23 bases spanning the gap. The CDR3 is 16 residues long. Looked up from germline, CDR1 is LGHNA and CDR2 is YNFKEQ. CDR3 sequence: CASSQGLGAVGDEQYF. The CDR3 nucleotides read TGTGCCAGCAGCCAAGGCCTGGGAGCGGTCGGGGATGAGCAGTACTTC.

V usage is TRBV4-1 and J usage is TRBJ2-4, with D perhaps matching TRBD2 (5 bases). The J call may be in error: the DNA end matches TRBJ2-7 better. This CDR3 has 13 residues. Germline CDR1 reads MGHRA; CDR2 reads YSYEKL. In DNA, the CDR3 is TGCGCCAGCAGCCCACTAGACCCCCCCGAGCAGTACTTC. Residues: CASSPLDPPEQYF.